One and the same sample provided the 2 T cell receptor beta chains below, sequenced in a study of cytomegalovirus exposure and HLA in healthy donors. 13 Jbeta primers and 60 Vbeta primers were used for the PCR. Assay used: immunoSEQ multiplex PCR; TCRdb lists only in-frame clones, some missing. Here the sample spans 110,000 to 150,000 clones, 78% being singletons. The sequenced sample was PBMCs. The receptors come from a woman aged 18-29 years in good health and CMV-seropositive.

The chain joins TRBV7-7 to TRBJ2-1, with 10 nucleotides matching TRBD2. CDR3 length: 14 amino acids. Trimming removed 5 bases from V and 6 bases from J; junction bases left unmatched: 4. Germline CDR1 SSHAT, CDR2 FNYEAQ (reference sequence). Here the CDR3 DNA reads TGTGCCAGCAGCAAAGCTAGCGGGGGCAATGAGCAGTTCTTC. Its protein product is CASSKASGGNEQFF. The full variable domain, with the rest looked up from reference TRBV7-7 and TRBJ2-1, is GAGVSQSPRYKVTKRGQDVTLRCDPISSHATLYWYQQALGQGPEFLTYFNYEAQPDKSGLPSDRFSAERPEGSISTLTIQRTEQRDSAMYRCASSKASGGNEQFFGPGTRLTVL.

V usage is TRBV27 and J usage is TRBJ2-1; 7 bases fit TRBD1. CDR3 length equals 14 residues. J was trimmed by 9 bases and V by 6 bases; bases with no gene match: 11. Germline CDR1 reads MNHEY; CDR2 reads SMNVEV (reference sequence). DNA of the CDR3: TGTGCCAGCAGCTCGGCGACAGGGTCCATTGAGCAGTTCTTC. Residues: CASSSATGSIEQFF.